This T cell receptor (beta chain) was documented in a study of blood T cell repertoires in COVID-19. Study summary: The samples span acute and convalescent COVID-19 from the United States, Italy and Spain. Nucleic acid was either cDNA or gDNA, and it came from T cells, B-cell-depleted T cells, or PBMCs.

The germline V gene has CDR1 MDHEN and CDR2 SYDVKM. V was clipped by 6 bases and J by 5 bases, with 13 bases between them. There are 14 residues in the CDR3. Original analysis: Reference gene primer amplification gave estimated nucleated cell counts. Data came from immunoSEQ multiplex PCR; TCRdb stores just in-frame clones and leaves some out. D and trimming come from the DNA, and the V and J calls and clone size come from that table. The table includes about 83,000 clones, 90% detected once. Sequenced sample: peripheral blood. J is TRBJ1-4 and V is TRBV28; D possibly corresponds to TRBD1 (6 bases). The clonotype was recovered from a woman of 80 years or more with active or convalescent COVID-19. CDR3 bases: TGTGCCAGCAGCCTAGCTAGGGGGAATGAAAAACTGTTTTTT. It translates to CASSLARGNEKLFF.